This T cell receptor beta chain was identified during a study of response to subunit inactivated influenza vaccine. This clonotype was recorded at least ten times. Its antigen remains unknown. From the RT-PCR reads, TCRdb called clonotypes with MiXCR, one entry per CDR3 protein. The sample contains around 650,000 distinct CDR3 sequences, 15% to 19% of which appear only once. Study findings and constraints: Authors suggested each seasonal flu vaccination may recruit only limited numbers of new T cells.

This CDR3 spans 15 amino acids. The germline gives CDR1 DFQATT, CDR2 SNEGSKA (reference sequence). Trimming cost V 5 bases and J 7 bases; bases outside gene matches: 13. The clonotype originates from a man over 45 who received an inactivated influenza vaccine. Material: PBMCs from blood, obtained approximately 12 days after vaccination. The chain combines TRBV20-1 with TRBJ2-1, with 8 bases identical to TRBD2. The DNA for the CDR3 is TGCAGTGCTCCACCGGCAGCGGGAGTGATTAATGAGCAGTTCTTC. Translating gives CSAPPAAGVINEQFF.